This TCR beta chain derives from a study of human T cells and chemical hapten exposure. Time point: patch test 1, 2 weeks after DPC sensitization. The treatment here: therapeutic diphenylcyclopropenone sensitization with weekly scalp DPC. V was clipped by 1 base and J by 7 bases, with 7 bases between them. The length of the CDR3 is 12 residues. In its sample, this clonotype was seen a few times. TCRdb re-derived calls from the RACE reads in MiXCR, one entry per CDR3 protein. The sample lists about 380,000 distinct CDR3 sequences; about 4.8% were seen once. This sequence joins TRBV12-3 or TRBV12-4 and TRBJ1-2, with a tentative D call TRBD1 (5 bases). This sequence was found in a woman in her forties or fifties with alopecia areata. Some clones in this sample may be carry-over from other donors' samples. The source material was whole blood, sampled in connection with sensitization to the hapten diphenylcyclopropenone (DPC). The CDR3 DNA reads as TGTGCCAGCAGTTTAGGGGACGGTGGCTACACCTTC. Translated: CASSLGDGGYTF.